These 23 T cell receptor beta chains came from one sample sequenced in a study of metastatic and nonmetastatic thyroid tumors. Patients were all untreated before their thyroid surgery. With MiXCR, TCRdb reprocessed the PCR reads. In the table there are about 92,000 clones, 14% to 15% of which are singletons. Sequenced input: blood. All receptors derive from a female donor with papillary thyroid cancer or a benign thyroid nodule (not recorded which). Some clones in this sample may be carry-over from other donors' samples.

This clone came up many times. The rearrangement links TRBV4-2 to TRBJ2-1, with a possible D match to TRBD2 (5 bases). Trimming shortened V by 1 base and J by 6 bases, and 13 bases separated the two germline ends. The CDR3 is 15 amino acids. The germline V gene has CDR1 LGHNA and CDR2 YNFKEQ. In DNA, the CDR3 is TGTGCCAGCAGCCAAGCCGGCGGGCCCTTCAATGAGCAGTTCTTC. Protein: CASSQAGGPFNEQFF.

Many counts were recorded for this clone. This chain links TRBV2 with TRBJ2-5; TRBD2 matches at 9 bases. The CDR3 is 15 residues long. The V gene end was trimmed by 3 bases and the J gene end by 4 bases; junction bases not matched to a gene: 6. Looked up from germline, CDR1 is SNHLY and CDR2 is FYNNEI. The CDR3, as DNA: TGTGCCAGCAGTGAGCTAGCGGGGAATGGAGAGACCCAGTACTTC. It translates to CASSELAGNGETQYF.

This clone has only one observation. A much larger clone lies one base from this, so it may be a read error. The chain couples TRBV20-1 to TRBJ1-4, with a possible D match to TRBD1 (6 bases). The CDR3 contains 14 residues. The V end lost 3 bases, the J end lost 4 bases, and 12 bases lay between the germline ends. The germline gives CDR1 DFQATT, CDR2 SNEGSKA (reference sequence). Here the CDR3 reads CSARSGANNEKLFF. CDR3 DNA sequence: TGCAGTGCTAGGTCAGGGGCAAATAATGAAAAACTGTTTTTT.

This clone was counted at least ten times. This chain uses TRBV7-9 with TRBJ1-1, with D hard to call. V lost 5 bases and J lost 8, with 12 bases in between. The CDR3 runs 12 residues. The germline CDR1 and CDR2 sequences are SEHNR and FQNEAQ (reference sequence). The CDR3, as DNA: TGTGCCAGCAGCCTTTTAATAAGCGAAGCTTTCTTT. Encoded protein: CASSLLISEAFF.

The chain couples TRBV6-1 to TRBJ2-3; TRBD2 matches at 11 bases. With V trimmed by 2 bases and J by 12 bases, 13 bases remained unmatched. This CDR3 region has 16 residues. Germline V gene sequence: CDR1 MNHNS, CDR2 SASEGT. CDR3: CASSEKVCLTSGDQYF. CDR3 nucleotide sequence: TGTGCCAGCAGTGAAAAAGTATGTTTGACTAGCGGGGATCAGTATTTT.

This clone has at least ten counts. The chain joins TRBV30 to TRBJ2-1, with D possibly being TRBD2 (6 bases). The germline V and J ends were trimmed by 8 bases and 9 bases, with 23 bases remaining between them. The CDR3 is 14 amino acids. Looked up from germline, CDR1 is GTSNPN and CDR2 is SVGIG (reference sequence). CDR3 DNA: TGTGCCACAACAGCCGAAACCTGGAGGGGTGAGCAGTTCTTC. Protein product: CATTAETWRGEQFF.

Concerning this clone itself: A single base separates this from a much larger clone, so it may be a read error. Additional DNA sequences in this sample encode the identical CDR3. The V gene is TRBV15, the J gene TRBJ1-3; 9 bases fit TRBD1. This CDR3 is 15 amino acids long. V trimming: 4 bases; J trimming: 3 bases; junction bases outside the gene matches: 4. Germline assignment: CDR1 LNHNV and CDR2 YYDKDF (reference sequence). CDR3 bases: TGTGCCACCAGCAAAGACAGGGGGGTTGGAAACACCATATATTTT. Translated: CATSKDRGVGNTIYF.

The CDR3 region is CASSRTGGDEKLFF. The CDR3 DNA is TGTGCCAGCAGCCGTACAGGGGGCGACGAAAAACTGTTTTTT. The genes are TRBV28 and TRBJ1-4; TRBD1 agrees at 9 bases. CDR3 length: 14 amino acids. The V segment lost 6 bases and the J segment 8 bases; nucleotides outside the gene matches: 7. Germline CDR1 and CDR2: MDHEN and SYDVKM. Full variable domain (rest looked up from reference TRBV28 and TRBJ1-4): DVKVTQSSRYLVKRTGEKVFLECVQDMDHENMFWYRQDPGLGLRLIYFSYDVKMKEKGDIPEGYSVSREKKERFSLILESASTNQTSMYLCASSRTGGDEKLFFGSGTQLSVL.

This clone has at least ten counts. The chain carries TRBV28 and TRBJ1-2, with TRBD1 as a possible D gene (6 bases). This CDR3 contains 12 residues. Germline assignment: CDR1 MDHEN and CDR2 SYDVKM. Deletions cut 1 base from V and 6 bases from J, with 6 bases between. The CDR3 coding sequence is TGTGCCAGCAGTTTATCAGGGGATGGCTACACCTTC. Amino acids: CASSLSGDGYTF.

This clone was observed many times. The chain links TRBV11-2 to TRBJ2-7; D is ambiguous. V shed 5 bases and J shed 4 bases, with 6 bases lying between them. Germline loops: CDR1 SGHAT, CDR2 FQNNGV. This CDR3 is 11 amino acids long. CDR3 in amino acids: CASSPEYEQYF. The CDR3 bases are TGTGCCAGCAGCCCTGAGTACGAGCAGTACTTC.

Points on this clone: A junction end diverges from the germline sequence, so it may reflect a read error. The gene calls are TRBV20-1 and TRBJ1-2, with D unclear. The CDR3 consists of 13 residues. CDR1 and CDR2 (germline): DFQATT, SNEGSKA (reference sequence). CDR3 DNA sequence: TGCAGTGCTAGTACCGGTAATCACTATGGCTACACATTC. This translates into CSASTGNHYGYTF.

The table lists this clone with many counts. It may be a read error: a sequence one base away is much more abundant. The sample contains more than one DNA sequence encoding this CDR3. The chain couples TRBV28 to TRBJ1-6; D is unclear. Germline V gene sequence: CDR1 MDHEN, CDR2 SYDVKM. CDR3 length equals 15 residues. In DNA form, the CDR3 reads TGTGCCAGCAGTTTATCAAGGTCCTACAATTCACCCCTCCACTTT. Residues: CASSLSRSYNSPLHF.

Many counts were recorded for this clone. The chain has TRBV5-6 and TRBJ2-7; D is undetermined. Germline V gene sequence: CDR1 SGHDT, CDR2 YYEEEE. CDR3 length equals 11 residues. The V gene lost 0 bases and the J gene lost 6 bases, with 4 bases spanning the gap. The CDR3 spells CASSLELEQYF. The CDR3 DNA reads TGTGCCAGCAGCTTGGAACTCGAGCAGTACTTC.

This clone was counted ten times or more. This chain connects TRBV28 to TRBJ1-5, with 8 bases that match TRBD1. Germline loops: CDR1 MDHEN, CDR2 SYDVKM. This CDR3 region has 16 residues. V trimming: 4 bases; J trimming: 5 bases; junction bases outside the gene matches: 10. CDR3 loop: CASSSRTTGGYQPQHF. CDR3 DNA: TGTGCCAGCAGTTCCCGCACTACAGGGGGTTATCAGCCCCAGCATTTT. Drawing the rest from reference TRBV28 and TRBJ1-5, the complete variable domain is DVKVTQSSRYLVKRTGEKVFLECVQDMDHENMFWYRQDPGLGLRLIYFSYDVKMKEKGDIPEGYSVSREKKERFSLILESASTNQTSMYLCASSSRTTGGYQPQHFGDGTRLSIL.

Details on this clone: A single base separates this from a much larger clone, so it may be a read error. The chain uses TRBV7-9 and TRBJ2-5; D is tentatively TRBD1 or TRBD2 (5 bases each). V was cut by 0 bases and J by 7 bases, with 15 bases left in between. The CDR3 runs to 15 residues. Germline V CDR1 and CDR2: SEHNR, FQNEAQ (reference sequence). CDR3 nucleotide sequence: TGTGCCAGCAGCTTAGCGGCAGAGGTCGGGGCGACCCAGTACTTC. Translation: CASSLAAEVGATQYF.

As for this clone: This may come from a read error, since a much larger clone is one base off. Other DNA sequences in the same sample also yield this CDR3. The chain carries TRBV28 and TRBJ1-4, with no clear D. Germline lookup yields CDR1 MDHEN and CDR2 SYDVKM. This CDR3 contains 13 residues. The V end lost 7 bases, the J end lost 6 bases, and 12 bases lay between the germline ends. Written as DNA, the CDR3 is TGTGCCAGCAACAGAATTAATGATGAAAAACTGTTTTTT. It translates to CASNRINDEKLFF.

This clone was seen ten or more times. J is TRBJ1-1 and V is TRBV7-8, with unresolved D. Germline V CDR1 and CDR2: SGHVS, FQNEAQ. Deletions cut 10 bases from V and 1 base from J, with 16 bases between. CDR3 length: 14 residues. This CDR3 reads CATEFDMENTEAFF. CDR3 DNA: TGTGCCACCGAATTTGACATGGAGAACACTGAAGCTTTCTTT. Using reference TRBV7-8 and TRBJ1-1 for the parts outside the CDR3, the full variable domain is GAGVSQSPRYKVAKRGQDVALRCDPISGHVSLFWYQQALGQGPEFLTYFQNEAQLDKSGLPSDRFFAERPEGSVSTLKIQRTQQEDSAVYLCATEFDMENTEAFFGQGTRLTVV.

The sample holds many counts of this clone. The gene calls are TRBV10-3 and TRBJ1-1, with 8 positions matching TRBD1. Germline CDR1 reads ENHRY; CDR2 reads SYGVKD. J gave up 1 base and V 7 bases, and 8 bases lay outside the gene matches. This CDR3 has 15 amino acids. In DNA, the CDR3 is TGTGCCATCAATCGAGCCGGGACAGGGAACACTGAAGCTTTCTTT. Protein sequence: CAINRAGTGNTEAFF.

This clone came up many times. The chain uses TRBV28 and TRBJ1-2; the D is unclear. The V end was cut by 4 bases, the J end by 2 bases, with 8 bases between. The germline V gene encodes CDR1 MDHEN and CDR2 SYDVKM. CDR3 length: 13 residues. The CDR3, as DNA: TGTGCCAGCAGTTCGGAGGGCAACTATGGCTACACCTTC. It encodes CASSSEGNYGYTF.

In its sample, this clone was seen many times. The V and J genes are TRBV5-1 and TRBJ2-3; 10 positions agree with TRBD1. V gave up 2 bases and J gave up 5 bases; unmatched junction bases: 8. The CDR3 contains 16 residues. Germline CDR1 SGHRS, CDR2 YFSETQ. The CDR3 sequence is CASSLLDRGQRDTQYF. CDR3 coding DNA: TGCGCCAGCAGCTTATTAGACAGGGGGCAGAGAGATACGCAGTATTTT.

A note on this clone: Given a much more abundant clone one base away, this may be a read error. This chain's CDR3 is CASRPGGGSDTQYF. CDR3 DNA sequence: TGTGCCAGCAGGCCTGGCGGGGGGTCAGATACGCAGTATTTT. The chain links TRBV14 to TRBJ2-3, with 8 bases identical to TRBD2. The ends lost 6 bases at V and 4 bases at J; junction bases unmatched: 6. The germline V gene has CDR1 SGHDN and CDR2 FVKESK. The CDR3 loop spans 14 amino acids. Full variable domain (rest looked up from reference TRBV14 and TRBJ2-3): EAGVTQFPSHSVIEKGQTVTLRCDPISGHDNLYWYRRVMGKEIKFLLHFVKESKQDESGMPNNRFLAERTGGTYSTLKVQPAELEDSGVYFCASRPGGGSDTQYFGPGTRLTVL.

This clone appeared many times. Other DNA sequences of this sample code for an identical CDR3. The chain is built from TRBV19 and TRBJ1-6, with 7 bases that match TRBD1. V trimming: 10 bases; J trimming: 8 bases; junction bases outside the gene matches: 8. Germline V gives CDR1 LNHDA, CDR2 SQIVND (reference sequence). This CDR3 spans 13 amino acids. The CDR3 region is CATTGNGDSPLHF. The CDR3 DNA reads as TGTGCCACGACAGGGAACGGGGATTCACCCCTCCACTTT.

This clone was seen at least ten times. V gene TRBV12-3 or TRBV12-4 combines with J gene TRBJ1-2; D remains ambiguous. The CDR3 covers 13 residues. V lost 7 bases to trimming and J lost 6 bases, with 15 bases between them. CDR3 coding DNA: TGTGCCAGCACCCGCCGAGGAGGGAATGGCTACACCTTC. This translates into CASTRRGGNGYTF.